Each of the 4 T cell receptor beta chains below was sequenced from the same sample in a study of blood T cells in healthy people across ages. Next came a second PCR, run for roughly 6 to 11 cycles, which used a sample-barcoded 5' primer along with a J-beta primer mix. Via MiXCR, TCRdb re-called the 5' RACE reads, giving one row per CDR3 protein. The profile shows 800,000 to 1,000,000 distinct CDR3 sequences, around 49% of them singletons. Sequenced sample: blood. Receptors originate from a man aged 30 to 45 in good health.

The CDR3 sequence: CASSYSQGFNSPLHF. Written as DNA, the CDR3 is TGTGCCAGCAGTTATTCACAGGGTTTTAATTCACCCCTCCACTTT. This chain links TRBV6-5 with TRBJ1-6; the D gene is possibly TRBD1 (6 bases). Germline lookup yields CDR1 MNHEY and CDR2 SVGAGI. The CDR3 is made up of 15 amino acids. V was trimmed by 3 bases and J by 6 bases, leaving 12 bases between them.

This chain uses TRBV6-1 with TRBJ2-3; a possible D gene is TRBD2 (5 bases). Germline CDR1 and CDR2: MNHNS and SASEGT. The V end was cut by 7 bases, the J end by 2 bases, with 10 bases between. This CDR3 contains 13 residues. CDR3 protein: CASMASTTDTQYF. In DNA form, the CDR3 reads TGTGCCAGCATGGCTAGCACCACAGATACGCAGTATTTT.

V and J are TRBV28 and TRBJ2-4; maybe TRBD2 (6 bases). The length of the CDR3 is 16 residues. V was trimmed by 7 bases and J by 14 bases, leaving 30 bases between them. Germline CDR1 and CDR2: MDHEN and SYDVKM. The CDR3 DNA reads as TGTGCCAGCACCAACCGACCCCGGGGTAGCGGTGGATGGGAGTACTTC. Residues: CASTNRPRGSGGWEYF.

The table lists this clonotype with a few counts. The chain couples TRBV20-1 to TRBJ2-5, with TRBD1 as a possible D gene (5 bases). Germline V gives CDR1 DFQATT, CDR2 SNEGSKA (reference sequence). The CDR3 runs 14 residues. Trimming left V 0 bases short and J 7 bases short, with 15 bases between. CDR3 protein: CSARDWQGLGTQYF. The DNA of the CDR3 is TGCAGTGCTAGAGATTGGCAGGGTTTGGGGACCCAGTACTTC.